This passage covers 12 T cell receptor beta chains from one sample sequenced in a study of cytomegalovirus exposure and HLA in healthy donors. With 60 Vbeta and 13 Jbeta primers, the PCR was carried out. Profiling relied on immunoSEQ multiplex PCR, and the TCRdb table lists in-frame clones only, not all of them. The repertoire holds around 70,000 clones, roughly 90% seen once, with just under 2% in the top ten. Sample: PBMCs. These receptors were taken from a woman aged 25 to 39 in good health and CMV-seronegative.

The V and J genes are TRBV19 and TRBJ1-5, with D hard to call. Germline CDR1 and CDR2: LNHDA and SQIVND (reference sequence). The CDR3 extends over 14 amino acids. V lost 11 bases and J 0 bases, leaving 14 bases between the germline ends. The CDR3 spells CASSYGNSNQPQHF. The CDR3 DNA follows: TGTGCCTCTAGTTACGGGAATAGCAATCAGCCCCAGCATTTT.

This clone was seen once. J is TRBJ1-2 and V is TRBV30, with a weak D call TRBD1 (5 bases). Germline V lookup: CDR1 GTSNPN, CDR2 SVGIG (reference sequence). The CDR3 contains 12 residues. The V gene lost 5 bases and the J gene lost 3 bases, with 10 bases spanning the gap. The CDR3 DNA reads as TGTGCCTGGTCCAGGGAAGACTATGGCTACACCTTC. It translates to CAWSREDYGYTF.

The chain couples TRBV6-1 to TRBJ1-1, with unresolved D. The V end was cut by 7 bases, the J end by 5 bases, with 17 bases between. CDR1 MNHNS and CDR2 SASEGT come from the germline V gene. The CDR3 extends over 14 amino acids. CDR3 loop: CASTETPRWTEAFF. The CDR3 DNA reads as TGTGCCAGCACAGAAACCCCGCGGTGGACTGAAGCTTTCTTT.

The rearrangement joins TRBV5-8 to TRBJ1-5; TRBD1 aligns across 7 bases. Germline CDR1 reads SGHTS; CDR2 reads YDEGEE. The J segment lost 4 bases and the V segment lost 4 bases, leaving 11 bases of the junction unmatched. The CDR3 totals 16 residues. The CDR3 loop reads CASSAVIRDSNQPQHF. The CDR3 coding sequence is TGTGCCAGCAGCGCGGTTATCCGGGACAGTAATCAGCCCCAGCATTTT.

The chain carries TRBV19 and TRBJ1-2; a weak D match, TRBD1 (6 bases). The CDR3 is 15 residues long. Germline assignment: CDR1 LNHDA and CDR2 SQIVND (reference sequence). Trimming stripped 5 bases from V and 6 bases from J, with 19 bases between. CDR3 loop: CASSPTPGQWDGYTF. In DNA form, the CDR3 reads TGTGCCAGTAGTCCGACCCCTGGACAGTGGGATGGCTACACCTTC.

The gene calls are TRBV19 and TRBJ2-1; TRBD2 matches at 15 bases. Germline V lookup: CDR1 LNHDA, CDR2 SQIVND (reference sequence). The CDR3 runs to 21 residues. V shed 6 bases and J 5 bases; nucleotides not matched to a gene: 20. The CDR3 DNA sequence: TGTGCCAGTAGGCCGGATGCGGGGACTAGCGGGAGGTCTAGGGGCCACAATGAGCAGTTCTTC. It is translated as CASRPDAGTSGRSRGHNEQFF.

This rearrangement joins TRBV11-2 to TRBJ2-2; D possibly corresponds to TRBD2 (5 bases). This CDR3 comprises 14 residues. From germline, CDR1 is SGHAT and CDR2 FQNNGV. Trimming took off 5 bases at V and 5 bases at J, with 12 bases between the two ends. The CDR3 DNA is TGTGCCAGCAGCCCTACGGGCGGGACCGGGGAGCTGTTTTTT. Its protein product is CASSPTGGTGELFF. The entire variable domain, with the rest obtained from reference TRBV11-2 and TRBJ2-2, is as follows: EAGVAQSPRYKIIEKRQSVAFWCNPISGHATLYWYQQILGQGPKLLIQFQNNGVVDDSQLPKDRFSAERLKGVDSTLKIQPAKLEDSAVYLCASSPTGGTGELFFGEGSRLTVL.

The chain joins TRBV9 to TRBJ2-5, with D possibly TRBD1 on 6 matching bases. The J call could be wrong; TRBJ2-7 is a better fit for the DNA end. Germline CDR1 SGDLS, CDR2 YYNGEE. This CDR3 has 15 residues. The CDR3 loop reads CASSVGGDTYYEQYF. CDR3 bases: TGTGCCAGCAGCGTAGGAGGGGACACCTACTACGAGCAGTACTTC.

CDR3 in DNA: TGTGCCAGCATCTCAGGGGCGGTAGAGGATGGCTACACCTTC. This encodes CASISGAVEDGYTF. J is TRBJ1-2 and V is TRBV7-9; D is possibly TRBD1 (6 bases). Germline assignment: CDR1 SEHNR and CDR2 FQNEAQ (reference sequence). The V end was cut by 7 bases, the J end by 6 bases, with 18 bases between. CDR3 length: 14 amino acids. Full variable domain (rest looked up from reference TRBV7-9 and TRBJ1-2): DTGVSQNPRHKITKRGQNVTFRCDPISEHNRLYWYRQTLGQGPEFLTYFQNEAQLEKSRLLSDRFSAERPKGSFSTLEIQRTEQGDSAMYLCASISGAVEDGYTFGSGTRLTVV.

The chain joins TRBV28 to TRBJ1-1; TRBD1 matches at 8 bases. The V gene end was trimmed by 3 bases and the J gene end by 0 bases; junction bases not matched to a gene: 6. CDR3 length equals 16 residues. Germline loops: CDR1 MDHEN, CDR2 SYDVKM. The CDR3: CASSFYGQGVNTEAFF. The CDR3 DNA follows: TGTGCCAGCAGTTTCTATGGACAGGGCGTGAACACTGAAGCTTTCTTT.

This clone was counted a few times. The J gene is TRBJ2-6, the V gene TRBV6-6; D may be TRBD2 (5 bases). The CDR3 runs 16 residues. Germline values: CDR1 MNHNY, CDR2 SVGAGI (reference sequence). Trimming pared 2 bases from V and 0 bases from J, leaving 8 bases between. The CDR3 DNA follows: TGTGCCAGCAGTTACGGACGGGACTCTGGGGCCAACGTCCTGACTTTC. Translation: CASSYGRDSGANVLTF.

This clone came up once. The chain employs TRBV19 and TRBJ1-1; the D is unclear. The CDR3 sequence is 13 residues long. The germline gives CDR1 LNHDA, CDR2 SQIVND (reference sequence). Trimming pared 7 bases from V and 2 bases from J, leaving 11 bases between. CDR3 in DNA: TGTGCCAGTAAAGTGGGCGTAAACACTGAAGCTTTCTTT. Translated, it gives CASKVGVNTEAFF.